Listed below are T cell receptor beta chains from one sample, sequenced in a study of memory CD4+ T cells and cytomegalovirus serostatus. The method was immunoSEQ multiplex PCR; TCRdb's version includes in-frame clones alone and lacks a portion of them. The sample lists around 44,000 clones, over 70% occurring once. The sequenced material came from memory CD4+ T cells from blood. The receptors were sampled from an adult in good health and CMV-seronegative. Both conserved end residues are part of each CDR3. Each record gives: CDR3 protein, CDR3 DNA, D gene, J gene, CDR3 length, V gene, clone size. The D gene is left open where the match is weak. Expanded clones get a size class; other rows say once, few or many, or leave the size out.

CASSRAGGETQYF | TGTGCCAGCAGCCGAGCGGGGGGGGAGACCCAGTACTTC | TRBD2 | TRBJ2-5 | 13 | TRBV6-5 | .
CASRETGKDEQFF | TGTGCCAGCAGGGAGACAGGGAAGGATGAGCAGTTCTTC | TRBD1 | TRBJ2-1 | 13 | TRBV6-1 | .
CASSPGGGRTGELFF | TGTGCCAGCAGCCCAGGGGGGGGTCGGACCGGGGAGCTGTTTTTT | . | TRBJ2-2 | 15 | TRBV11-3 | .
CASSPATSGGETQYF | TGTGCCAGCTCACCGGCGACTAGCGGGGGTGAGACCCAGTACTTC | TRBD2 | TRBJ2-5 | 15 | TRBV18 | .
CSVVLSYEQYF | TGCAGCGTTGTTTTGAGCTACGAGCAGTACTTC | . | TRBJ2-7 | 11 | TRBV29-1 | .
CASSKGGPRDRGTYEQYF | TGTGCCAGCAGCAAAGGGGGCCCTCGGGACAGGGGAACCTACGAGCAGTACTTC | . | TRBJ2-7 | 18 | TRBV21-1 | .
CASSQTGGGQFNEKLFF | TGCGCCAGCAGCCAGACGGGGGGTGGGCAGTTTAATGAAAAACTGTTTTTT | . | TRBJ1-4 | 17 | TRBV4-1 | few
CASSLTGGDIKETQYF | TGTGCCAGCAGCTTAACGGGGGGAGATATCAAAGAGACCCAGTACTTC | TRBD2 | TRBJ2-5 | 16 | TRBV5-4 | .
CASSLGTSPNYGYTF | TGTGCCAGCAGCTTAGGGACATCTCCAAACTATGGCTACACCTTC | . | TRBJ1-2 | 15 | TRBV5-5 | .
CASSPGRRDSYNQPQHF | TGTGCCAGCAGCCCAGGCCGCAGGGACAGTTACAATCAGCCCCAGCATTTT | TRBD1 | TRBJ1-5 | 17 | TRBV7-8 | .
CASSERGMEYGYTF | TGTGCCAGCAGTGAGAGGGGGATGGAGTATGGCTACACCTTC | . | TRBJ1-2 | 14 | TRBV28 | .
CASRSTGAFYGYTF | TGTGCCAGCAGGTCGACAGGGGCCTTCTATGGCTACACCTTC | TRBD1 | TRBJ1-2 | 14 | TRBV2 | .
CASSSNQGQGSPLHF | TGCGCCAGCAGCTCTAACCAAGGACAGGGATCTCCCCTCCACTTT | TRBD1 | TRBJ1-6 | 15 | TRBV5-1 | .
CASSPGLAGPNTGELFF | TGTGCTAGCAGCCCGGGACTAGCGGGACCGAACACCGGGGAGCTGTTTTTT | TRBD2 | TRBJ2-2 | 17 | TRBV7-7 | .
CASISRRGGDTQYF | TGTGCCAGCATTTCCCGACGGGGAGGAGATACGCAGTATTTT | . | TRBJ2-3 | 14 | TRBV27 | .
CASSTRQGMNTGELFF | TGCGCCAGCAGCACGCGACAGGGAATGAACACCGGGGAGCTGTTTTTT | TRBD1 | TRBJ2-2 | 16 | TRBV5-1 | .
CASSFFRDMQFF | TGTGCCAGCAGCTTTTTTAGGGACATGCAGTTCTTC | . | TRBJ2-1 | 12 | TRBV5-4 | .
CASRSRQGEASPLHF | TGTGCCAGCAGGTCTAGACAGGGGGAAGCGTCACCCCTCCACTTT | TRBD1 | TRBJ1-6 | 15 | TRBV27 | once
CASSPGPTTNEKLFF | TGTGCCAGTAGTCCCGGACCGACAACTAATGAAAAACTGTTTTTT | . | TRBJ1-4 | 15 | TRBV19 | .
CASSQDLVLNEQFF | TGTGCCAGCAGCCAAGATTTAGTGCTCAATGAGCAGTTCTTC | . | TRBJ2-1 | 14 | TRBV14 | .
CASSLTGGSVQETQYF | TGCGCCAGCAGCTTGACGGGCGGGTCTGTTCAAGAGACCCAGTACTTC | . | TRBJ2-5 | 16 | TRBV5-1 | .
CASSLTGAPLGGYTF | TGTGCCAGCAGCTTAACAGGGGCCCCGTTGGGGGGCTACACCTTC | TRBD1 | TRBJ1-2 | 15 | TRBV7-9 | .
CASSRTTANTEAFF | TGTGCCAGTAGTCGAACGACAGCGAACACTGAAGCTTTCTTT | . | TRBJ1-1 | 14 | TRBV19 | few
CASRGGQVNGYTF | TGTGCCAGCAGGGGTGGGCAAGTAAATGGCTACACCTTC | . | TRBJ1-2 | 13 | TRBV28 | .
CASSLTPRGNTEAFF | TGTGCCAGCAGCCTAACTCCCCGCGGAAACACTGAAGCTTTCTTT | . | TRBJ1-1 | 15 | TRBV7-8 | once
CASSLEQGPYEQYF | TGTGCCAGCAGCTTAGAACAGGGTCCCTACGAGCAGTACTTC | . | TRBJ2-7 | 14 | TRBV11-2 | .
CASSPGTGGRQQYF | TGTGCCAGTAGCCCGGGGACAGGAGGTAGGCAGCAGTACTTC | TRBD1 | TRBJ2-7 | 14 | TRBV19 | .
CASSPQGASTYEQYF | TGTGCCAGCAGTCCACAGGGGGCCTCGACCTACGAGCAGTACTTC | TRBD1 | TRBJ2-7 | 15 | TRBV6-1 | .
CASSPTARVGEQYF | TGTGCCAGCAGCCCGACGGCGCGGGTAGGCGAGCAGTACTTC | . | TRBJ2-7 | 14 | TRBV25-1 | .